This T cell receptor (beta chain) appears in the sequencing data of a study of blood T cell repertoires in COVID-19. Study in general: Researchers got acute and convalescent COVID-19 samples from the United States, Italy and Spain. In each case, the material was cDNA or gDNA derived from T cells, B-cell-depleted T cells, or PBMCs.

Germline V gene lookup returns CDR1 MGHRA and CDR2 YSYEKL. CDR3 length: 13 residues. The germline V and J ends were trimmed by 10 bases and 5 bases, with 17 bases remaining between them. In the authors' methods: Quantification of nucleated cells was approximated via reference gene primer amplification. The assay was immunoSEQ multiplex PCR, and TCRdb's table has in-frame clones only and misses some. V and J calls and clone size are as listed in that table; D and trimming were resolved from the DNA. The data contain tens of thousands of clones, around 85% of them singletons. The chain joins TRBV4-1 to TRBJ1-1; D is undetermined. The receptor was isolated from a man between 65 and 85 years old with acute or convalescent COVID-19. The sample comprised peripheral blood. The CDR3 DNA follows: TGCGCCACCGCCGGACTAGGTTGGACTGAAGCTTTCTTT. Translated: CATAGLGWTEAFF.